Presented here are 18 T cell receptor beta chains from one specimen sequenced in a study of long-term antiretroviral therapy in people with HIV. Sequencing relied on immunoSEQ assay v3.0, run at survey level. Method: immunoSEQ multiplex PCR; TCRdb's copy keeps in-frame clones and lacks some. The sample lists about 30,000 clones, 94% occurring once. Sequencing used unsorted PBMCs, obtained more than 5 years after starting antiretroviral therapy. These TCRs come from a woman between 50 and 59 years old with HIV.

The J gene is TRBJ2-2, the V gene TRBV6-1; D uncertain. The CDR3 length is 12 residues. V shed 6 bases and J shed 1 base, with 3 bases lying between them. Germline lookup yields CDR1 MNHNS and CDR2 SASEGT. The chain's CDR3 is CASRGNTGELFF. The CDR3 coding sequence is TGTGCCAGCAGAGGGAACACCGGGGAGCTGTTTTTT.

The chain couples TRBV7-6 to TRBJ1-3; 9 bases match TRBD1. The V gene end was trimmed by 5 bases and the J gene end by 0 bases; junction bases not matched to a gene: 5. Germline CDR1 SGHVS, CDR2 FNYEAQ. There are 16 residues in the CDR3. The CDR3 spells CASSAQTGGSGNTIYF. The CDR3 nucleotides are TGTGCCAGCAGCGCCCAGACAGGGGGCTCTGGAAACACCATATATTTT.

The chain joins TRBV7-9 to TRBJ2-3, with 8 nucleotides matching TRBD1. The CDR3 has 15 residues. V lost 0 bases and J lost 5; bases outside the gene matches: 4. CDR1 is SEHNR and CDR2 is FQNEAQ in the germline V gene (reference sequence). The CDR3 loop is CASSLAPGGLDTQYF. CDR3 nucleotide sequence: TGTGCCAGCAGCTTAGCCCCAGGGGGCTTAGATACGCAGTATTTT.

As DNA, the CDR3 is TGCAGCGTTGATGGTGGAACTGAAGCTTTCTTT. Translation: CSVDGGTEAFF. The chain is built from TRBV29-1 and TRBJ1-1, with unresolved D. Trimming pared 3 bases from V and 5 bases from J, leaving 7 bases between. The germline V gene encodes CDR1 SQVTM and CDR2 ANQGSEA. The CDR3 runs 11 residues.

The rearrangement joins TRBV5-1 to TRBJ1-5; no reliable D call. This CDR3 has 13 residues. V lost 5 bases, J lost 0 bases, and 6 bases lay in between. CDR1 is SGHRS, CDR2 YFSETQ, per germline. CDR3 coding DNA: TGCGCCAGCAGGCAAGATAGCAATCAGCCCCAGCATTTT. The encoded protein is CASRQDSNQPQHF.

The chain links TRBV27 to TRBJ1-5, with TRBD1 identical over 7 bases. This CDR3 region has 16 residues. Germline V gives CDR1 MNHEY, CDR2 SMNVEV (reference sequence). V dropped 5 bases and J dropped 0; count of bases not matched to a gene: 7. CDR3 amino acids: CASSPRQGYSNQPQHF. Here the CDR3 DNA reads TGTGCCAGCAGTCCACGACAGGGCTATAGCAATCAGCCCCAGCATTTT.

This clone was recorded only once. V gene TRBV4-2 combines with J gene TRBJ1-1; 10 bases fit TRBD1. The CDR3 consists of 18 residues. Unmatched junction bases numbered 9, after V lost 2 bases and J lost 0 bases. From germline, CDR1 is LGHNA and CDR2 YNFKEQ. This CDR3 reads CASSQNYPGQGMNTEAFF. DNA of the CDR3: TGTGCCAGCAGCCAAAACTACCCGGGACAGGGGATGAACACTGAAGCTTTCTTT.

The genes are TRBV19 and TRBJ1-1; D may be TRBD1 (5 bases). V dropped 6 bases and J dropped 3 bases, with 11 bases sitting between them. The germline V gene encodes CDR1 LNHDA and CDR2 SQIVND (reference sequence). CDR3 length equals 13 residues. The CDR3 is CASRAQGDTEAFF. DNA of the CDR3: TGTGCCAGTAGGGCTCAGGGAGACACTGAAGCTTTCTTT.

Here the CDR3 DNA reads TGTGCCAGCAGCGCAAGGACGGAAGCTAACTATGGCTACACCTTC. Amino acids: CASSARTEANYGYTF. This chain joins TRBV9 and TRBJ1-2; no clear D. CDR3 size: 15 residues. CDR1 SGDLS and CDR2 YYNGEE come from the germline V gene. V was trimmed by 3 bases and J by 0 bases, leaving 12 bases between them.

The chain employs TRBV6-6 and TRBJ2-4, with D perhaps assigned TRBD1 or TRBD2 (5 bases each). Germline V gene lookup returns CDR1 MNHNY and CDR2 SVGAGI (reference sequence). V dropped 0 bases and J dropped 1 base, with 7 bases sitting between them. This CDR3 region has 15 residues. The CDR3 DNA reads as TGTGCCAGCAGTTACTCAGGGGAGGCCAAAAACATTCAGTACTTC. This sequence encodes CASSYSGEAKNIQYF.

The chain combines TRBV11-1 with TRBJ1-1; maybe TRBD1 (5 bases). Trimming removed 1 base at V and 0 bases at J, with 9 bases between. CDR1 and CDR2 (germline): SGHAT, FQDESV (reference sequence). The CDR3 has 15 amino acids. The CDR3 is CASSLVGAMNTEAFF. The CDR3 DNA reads TGTGCCAGCAGCTTAGTCGGGGCTATGAACACTGAAGCTTTCTTT.

CDR3 in DNA: TGTGCCAGCAGCTCCGGGACAGGGGGTAGGGGTAACTATGGCTACACCTTC. Its translation: CASSSGTGGRGNYGYTF. The chain employs TRBV5-6 and TRBJ1-2; 11 nucleotides match TRBD1. CDR1 and CDR2 (germline): SGHDT, YYEEEE. With V trimmed by 3 bases and J by 1 base, 8 bases remained unmatched. The CDR3 has 17 amino acids.

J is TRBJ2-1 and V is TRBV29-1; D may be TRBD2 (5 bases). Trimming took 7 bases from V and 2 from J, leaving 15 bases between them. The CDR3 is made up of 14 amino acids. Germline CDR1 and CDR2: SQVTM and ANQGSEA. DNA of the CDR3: TGCAGCGGGGAACCGGGGTCTACCTACAATGAGCAGTTCTTC. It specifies CSGEPGSTYNEQFF.

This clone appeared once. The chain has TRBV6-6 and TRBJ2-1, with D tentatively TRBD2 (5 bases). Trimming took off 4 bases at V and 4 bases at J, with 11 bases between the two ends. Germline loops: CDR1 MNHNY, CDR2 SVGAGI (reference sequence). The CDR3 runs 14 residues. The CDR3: CASSSRRLYNEQFF. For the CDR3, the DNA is TGTGCCAGCAGTTCACGGAGGTTATACAATGAGCAGTTCTTC.

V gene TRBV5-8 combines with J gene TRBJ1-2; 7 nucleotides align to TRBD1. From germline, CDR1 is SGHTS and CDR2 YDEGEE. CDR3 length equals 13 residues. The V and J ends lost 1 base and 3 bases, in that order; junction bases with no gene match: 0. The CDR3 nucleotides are TGTGCCAGCAGCTTGACAGGGGACTATGGCTACACCTTC. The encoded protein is CASSLTGDYGYTF.

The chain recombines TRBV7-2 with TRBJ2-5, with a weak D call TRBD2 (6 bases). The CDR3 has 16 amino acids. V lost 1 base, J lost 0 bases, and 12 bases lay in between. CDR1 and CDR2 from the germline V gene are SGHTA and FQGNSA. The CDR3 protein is CASSLVWRGDQETQYF. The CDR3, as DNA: TGTGCCAGCAGCTTAGTATGGCGGGGAGACCAAGAGACCCAGTACTTC.

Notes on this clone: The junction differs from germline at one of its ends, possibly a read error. The CDR3 region is CASSYGEQETQHF. The CDR3 DNA sequence: TGTGCCAGCAGTTACGGGGAGCAAGAGACCCAGCACTTC. The V call is TRBV6-5, the J call TRBJ2-5; perhaps TRBD2 as D (5 bases). Germline V gene data show CDR1 as MNHEY and CDR2 as SVGAGI. This CDR3 comprises 13 residues.

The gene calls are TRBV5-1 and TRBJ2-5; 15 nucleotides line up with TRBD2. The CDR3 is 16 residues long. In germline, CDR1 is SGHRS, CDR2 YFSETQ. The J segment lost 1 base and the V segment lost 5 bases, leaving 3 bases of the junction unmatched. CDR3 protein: CASSMGLAGGQETQYF. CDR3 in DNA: TGCGCCAGCAGTATGGGACTAGCGGGGGGCCAAGAGACCCAGTACTTC.